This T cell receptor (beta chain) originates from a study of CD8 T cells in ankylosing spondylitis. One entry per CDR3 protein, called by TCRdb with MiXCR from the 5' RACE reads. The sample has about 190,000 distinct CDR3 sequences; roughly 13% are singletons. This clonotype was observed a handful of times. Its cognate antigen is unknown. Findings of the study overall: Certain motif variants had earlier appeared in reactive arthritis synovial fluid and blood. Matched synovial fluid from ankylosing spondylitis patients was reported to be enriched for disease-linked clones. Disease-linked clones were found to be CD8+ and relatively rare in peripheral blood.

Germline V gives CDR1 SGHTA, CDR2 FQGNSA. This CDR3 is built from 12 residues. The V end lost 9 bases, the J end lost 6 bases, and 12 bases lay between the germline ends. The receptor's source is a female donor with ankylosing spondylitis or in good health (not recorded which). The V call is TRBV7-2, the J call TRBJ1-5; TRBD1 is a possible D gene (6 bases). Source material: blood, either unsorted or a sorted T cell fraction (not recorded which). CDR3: CASGKGGQPQHF. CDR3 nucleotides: TGTGCCAGTGGGAAGGGGGGTCAGCCCCAGCATTTT.